These 13 T cell receptor beta chains share one sample of origin, sequenced in a study of beta chain features in type 1 diabetes. Study-wide results and caveats: People with Type 1 diabetes carried modestly yet significantly shorter TCRB CDR3s in all four CD4+ subsets.

What was sequenced were expressed TCRB transcripts, since all of the isolated RNA had been reverse transcribed. Profiling relied on immunoSEQ multiplex PCR, and the TCRdb table lists in-frame clones only, not all of them. The repertoire holds approximately 170,000 clones, 6% to 9% seen once, with roughly 0.5% in the top ten. No antigen has been identified for these receptors. Sample: central memory CD4+ T cells from blood. The receptor set was obtained from a man aged 18 to 30 with type 1 diabetes.

The V call is TRBV29-1, the J call TRBJ1-1, with TRBD1 matching 8 bases. V was clipped by 7 bases and J by 4 bases; unmatched bases: 8. The germline CDR1 and CDR2 sequences are SQVTM and ANQGSEA. This CDR3 has 13 residues. CDR3 residues: CSAAGQGGTEAFF. CDR3 bases: TGCAGCGCCGCTGGACAGGGTGGCACTGAAGCTTTCTTT.

This clone has just a few counts. The chain carries TRBV28 and TRBJ2-3; D not resolved. V was pared by 6 bases and J by 9 bases, with 10 bases between. Germline CDR1 is MDHEN and CDR2 is SYDVKM. This CDR3 is built from 11 residues. The CDR3 region has the DNA TGTGCCAGCAGGGAACGCGGAACGCAGTATTTT. Its protein is CASRERGTQYF.

The chain joins TRBV6-1 to TRBJ2-5; 9 bases match TRBD1. The CDR3 covers 14 residues. CDR1 and CDR2 from the germline V gene are MNHNS and SASEGT. J lost 10 bases, V lost 2 bases, and 8 bases had no gene match. The CDR3 is CASSEQGQGGSQYF. CDR3 sequence (DNA): TGTGCCAGCAGTGAACAGGGACAGGGAGGTAGCCAGTACTTC.

This chain links TRBV28 with TRBJ1-6; 11 bases fit TRBD1. This CDR3 is built from 13 residues. From germline, CDR1 is MDHEN and CDR2 SYDVKM. CDR3 bases: TGTGCTTCGGACAGGGGGCGGCGATCACCCCTCCACTTT. It translates to CASDRGRRSPLHF. Full variable domain (remainder filled in from reference TRBV28 and TRBJ1-6): DVKVTQSSRYLVKRTGEKVFLECVQDMDHENMFWYRQDPGLGLRLIYFSYDVKMKEKGDIPEGYSVSREKKERFSLILESASTNQTSMYLCASDRGRRSPLHFGNGTRLTVT.

This clone came up many times. Other DNA variants within this sample encode the same CDR3. The chain carries TRBV5-1 and TRBJ1-5; 9 bases are shared with TRBD1. The CDR3 consists of 15 residues. V gave up 0 bases and J gave up 4 bases; unmatched junction bases: 2. Germline CDR1 reads SGHRS; CDR2 reads YFSETQ. CDR3 region: CASSLDGQGNQPQHF. CDR3 nucleotides: TGCGCCAGCAGCTTGGATGGACAGGGGAATCAGCCCCAGCATTTT.

The gene calls are TRBV10-3 and TRBJ2-5; the D gene is possibly TRBD2 (6 bases). V was pared by 2 bases and J by 0 bases, with 13 bases between. Germline V CDR1 and CDR2: ENHRY, SYGVKD. The CDR3 is made up of 16 amino acids. The CDR3 nucleotides read TGTGCCATCAGTGAGCCTCCGGCGGGGAACCAAGAGACCCAGTACTTC. Amino acid sequence: CAISEPPAGNQETQYF.

This chain joins TRBV5-1 and TRBJ2-3, with D hard to call. The germline gives CDR1 SGHRS, CDR2 YFSETQ. Trimming removed 2 bases from V and 1 base from J, with 5 bases in between. This CDR3 comprises 13 residues. The CDR3 DNA reads TGCGCCAGCAGCTTCCCCGGCACAGATACGCAGTATTTT. Amino acids: CASSFPGTDTQYF. Supplemented by reference TRBV5-1 and TRBJ2-3, the full variable domain reads KAGVTQTPRYLIKTRGQQVTLSCSPISGHRSVSWYQQTPGQGLQFLFEYFSETQRNKGNFPGRFSGRQFSNSRSEMNVSTLELGDSALYLCASSFPGTDTQYFGPGTRLTVL.

J is TRBJ2-7 and V is TRBV27; 11 bases align to TRBD2. This CDR3 has 15 residues. Germline CDR1 MNHEY, CDR2 SMNVEV (reference sequence). J was trimmed by 4 bases and V by 6 bases; bases with no gene match: 8. The DNA of the CDR3 is TGTGCCAGCAGGGCGACCGGGACTAGCGGATACGAGCAGTACTTC. Amino acid sequence: CASRATGTSGYEQYF.

The chain is built from TRBV29-1 and TRBJ2-1; tentatively, D is TRBD1 (5 bases). Trimming cost V 7 bases and J 5 bases, with 12 bases left between them. CDR1 and CDR2 from the germline V gene are SQVTM and ANQGSEA. This CDR3 has 12 amino acids. CDR3 in amino acids: CSATRQNNEQFF. CDR3 in DNA: TGCAGCGCTACTCGACAGAACAATGAGCAGTTCTTC.

The genes are TRBV7-9 and TRBJ2-3, with D possibly TRBD2 on 5 matching bases. Trimming removed 6 bases from V and 4 bases from J, with 5 bases in between. Germline values: CDR1 SEHNR, CDR2 FQNEAQ (reference sequence). This CDR3 spans 11 amino acids. CDR3 in DNA: TGTGCCAGCAGACTAGCAGATACGCAGTATTTT. The encoded protein is CASRLADTQYF.

Concerning this clone: This CDR3 is also generated by other DNA sequences in the sample. The chain has TRBV18 and TRBJ2-5; the match to TRBD1 covers 7 bases. Germline V lookup: CDR1 KGHSH, CDR2 LQKENI. With V trimmed by 0 bases and J by 2 bases, 0 bases remained unmatched. The CDR3 extends over 14 amino acids. This CDR3 reads CASSPPTGQETQYF. The CDR3 DNA reads TGTGCCAGCTCACCACCGACAGGGCAAGAGACCCAGTACTTC. The variable domain in full, completed from reference TRBV18 and TRBJ2-5, reads NAGVMQNPRHLVRRRGQEARLRCSPMKGHSHVYWYRQLPEEGLKFMVYLQKENIIDESGMPKERFSAEFPKEGPSILRIQQVVRGDSAAYFCASSPPTGQETQYFGPGTRLLVL.

This clone was recorded a few times. One junction end does not reproduce the germline sequence, and a read error may be involved. The chain recombines TRBV7-2 with TRBJ2-3, with 11 bases identical to TRBD2. The CDR3 has 12 residues. Per germline, CDR1 SGHTA and CDR2 FQGNSA. CDR3 sequence (DNA): TGTGCCAGCAGCTTATTGACTAGCGGGGCCGTATTT. Amino acids: CASSLLTSGAVF.

This clone was detected only a few times. This sequence joins TRBV7-2 and TRBJ2-7; D is possibly TRBD2 (6 bases). This CDR3 region has 14 residues. V shed 5 bases and J shed 4 bases, with 15 bases lying between them. CDR1 SGHTA and CDR2 FQGNSA come from the germline V gene. The CDR3 sequence: CASSTVRGSYEQYF. The CDR3 nucleotides read TGTGCCAGCAGCACAGTTCGGGGGTCTTACGAGCAGTACTTC.